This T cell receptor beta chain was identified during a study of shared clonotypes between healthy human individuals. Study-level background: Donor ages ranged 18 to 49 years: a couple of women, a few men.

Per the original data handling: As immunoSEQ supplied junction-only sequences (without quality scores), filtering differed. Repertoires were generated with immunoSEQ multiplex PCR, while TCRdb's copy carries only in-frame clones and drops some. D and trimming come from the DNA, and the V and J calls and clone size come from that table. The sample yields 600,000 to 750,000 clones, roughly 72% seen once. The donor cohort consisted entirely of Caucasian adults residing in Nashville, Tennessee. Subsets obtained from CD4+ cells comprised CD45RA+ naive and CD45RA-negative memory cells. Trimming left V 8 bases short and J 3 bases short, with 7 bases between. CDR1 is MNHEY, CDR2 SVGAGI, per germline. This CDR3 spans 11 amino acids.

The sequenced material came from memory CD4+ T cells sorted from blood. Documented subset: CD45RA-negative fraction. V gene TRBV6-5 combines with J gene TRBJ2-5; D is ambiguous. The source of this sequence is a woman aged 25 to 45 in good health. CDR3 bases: TGTGCCAGCGACCGGAAAGAGACCCAGTACTTC. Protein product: CASDRKETQYF.